The 15 T cell receptor beta chains in this list originate from one sample, sequenced in a study of shared clonotypes between healthy human individuals. Repertoires were generated with immunoSEQ multiplex PCR, while TCRdb's copy carries only in-frame clones and drops some. This table holds 2 million to 3 million clones, 93% found once. Sequenced: naive CD4+ T cells from PBMCs. Regarding subset: CD45RA+ positively selected. All receptors come from a man younger than 35 in good health. Some clones in this sample may be carry-over from other donors' samples.

As for this clone: The sample has other DNA sequences that encode this CDR3 too. V is TRBV5-1 and J is TRBJ1-1; 8 bases match TRBD1. This CDR3 region has 15 residues. Germline V gene data show CDR1 as SGHRS and CDR2 as YFSETQ. Germline trimming cut 0 bases from V and 4 bases from J; bases unmatched to any gene: 5. The CDR3 reads CASSLAGQGATEAFF. CDR3 DNA: TGCGCCAGCAGCTTGGCCGGACAGGGCGCCACTGAAGCTTTCTTT.

The chain employs TRBV13 and TRBJ2-1; perhaps TRBD2 as D (6 bases). This CDR3 spans 16 amino acids. Germline CDR1 and CDR2: PRHDT and FYEKMQ (reference sequence). V dropped 2 bases and J dropped 6 bases, with 17 bases sitting between them. CDR3 bases: TGTGCCAGCAGCTTAAGCGAGACTAGTCCCTTCAATGAGCAGTTCTTC. It yields the protein CASSLSETSPFNEQFF.

J is TRBJ1-4 and V is TRBV29-1; TRBD1 is a possible D gene (5 bases). Germline V gene lookup returns CDR1 SQVTM and CDR2 ANQGSEA. V gave up 5 bases and J gave up 0 bases, with 13 bases separating them. The CDR3 has 15 residues. The CDR3 loop is CSVTGTETTNEKLFF. Here the CDR3 DNA reads TGCAGCGTTACCGGGACGGAGACAACTAATGAAAAACTGTTTTTT.

This clone showed up just once. This chain uses TRBV19 with TRBJ2-6, with D unclear. The length of the CDR3 is 15 residues. V was trimmed by 5 bases and J by 0 bases, leaving 8 bases between them. CDR1 is LNHDA and CDR2 is SQIVND in the germline V gene (reference sequence). DNA of the CDR3: TGTGCCAGTAGTGCTATAAGCTCTGGGGCCAACGTCCTGACTTTC. Protein: CASSAISSGANVLTF.

The chain recombines TRBV19 with TRBJ2-5; weak D call: TRBD2 (5 bases). V was shortened by 5 bases and J by 0 bases, with 13 bases between the two germline ends. There are 15 residues in the CDR3. The germline V gene encodes CDR1 LNHDA and CDR2 SQIVND (reference sequence). In DNA, the CDR3 is TGTGCCAGTAGTGAAGACTCGGGGTACCAAGAGACCCAGTACTTC. Translating gives CASSEDSGYQETQYF.

The chain recombines TRBV25-1 with TRBJ2-5; D remains unclear. Trimming cost V 1 base and J 13 bases, with 10 bases left between them. The CDR3 has 11 amino acids. The germline gives CDR1 MGHDK, CDR2 SYGVNS. The CDR3 loop is CASSEWWKMYF. Here the CDR3 DNA reads TGTGCCAGCAGTGAATGGTGGAAAATGTACTTC.

J is TRBJ1-1 and V is TRBV5-1; 7 bases line up with TRBD1. The CDR3 extends over 14 amino acids. Germline CDR1 SGHRS, CDR2 YFSETQ. The trim removed 6 bases at V and 0 bases at J, leaving 5 bases unmatched. CDR3 coding DNA: TGCGCCAGCACCCGGGACAGACTGAACACTGAAGCTTTCTTT. Encoded protein: CASTRDRLNTEAFF.

This clone was found once. The V gene is TRBV28, the J gene TRBJ2-2, with a tentative D call TRBD2 (6 bases). Germline V gene sequence: CDR1 MDHEN, CDR2 SYDVKM. This CDR3 has 15 residues. Trimming took off 6 bases at V and 5 bases at J, with 16 bases between the two ends. This chain's CDR3 is CASRGTSRGTGELFF. CDR3 sequence (DNA): TGTGCCAGCAGGGGGACCTCGCGGGGAACCGGGGAGCTGTTTTTT. The full variable domain, its missing parts supplied by reference TRBV28 and TRBJ2-2, is DVKVTQSSRYLVKRTGEKVFLECVQDMDHENMFWYRQDPGLGLRLIYFSYDVKMKEKGDIPEGYSVSREKKERFSLILESASTNQTSMYLCASRGTSRGTGELFFGEGSRLTVL.

As to this clone: Other DNA sequences in this specimen translate into the identical CDR3. V usage is TRBV30 and J usage is TRBJ2-2; D possibly corresponds to TRBD1 (5 bases). Trimming took 0 bases from V and 8 from J, leaving 7 bases between them. Germline CDR1 is GTSNPN and CDR2 is SVGIG (reference sequence). The length of the CDR3 is 12 residues. This CDR3 is CAWSVGVGELFF. In nucleotides, the CDR3 is TGTGCCTGGAGTGTAGGGGTGGGGGAGCTGTTTTTT.

This chain uses TRBV5-1 with TRBJ2-3, with a possible D match to TRBD2 (6 bases). From germline, CDR1 is SGHRS and CDR2 YFSETQ. The CDR3 covers 15 residues. Between the trimmed V and J ends, which lost 5 bases and 0 bases, there was a span of 13 bases. DNA for the CDR3: TGCGCCAGCAGGTTACTAGCCCTTAGCACAGATACGCAGTATTTT. This gives the protein CASRLLALSTDTQYF. The variable domain in full, with the rest retrieved from reference TRBV5-1 and TRBJ2-3, is KAGVTQTPRYLIKTRGQQVTLSCSPISGHRSVSWYQQTPGQGLQFLFEYFSETQRNKGNFPGRFSGRQFSNSRSEMNVSTLELGDSALYLCASRLLALSTDTQYFGPGTRLTVL.

This chain links TRBV5-6 with TRBJ2-3; D tentatively fits TRBD1 or TRBD2 (5 bases each). The CDR3 is 16 residues long. V shed 4 bases and J shed 2 bases, with 17 bases lying between them. Germline lookup yields CDR1 SGHDT and CDR2 YYEEEE. The DNA for the CDR3 is TGTGCCAGCAGCCGGACCGGGACGCAACCCACAGATACGCAGTATTTT. This gives the protein CASSRTGTQPTDTQYF.

The chain recombines TRBV5-3 with TRBJ2-7; the D gene is possibly TRBD1 (7 bases). Being an ORF, TRBV5-3 has a function that is uncertain. This CDR3 comprises 14 residues. The V and J ends lost 4 bases and 2 bases respectively, with 13 bases between them. DNA of the CDR3: TGTGCCAGAAGCCCGGGGGACAGCACCTACGAGCAGTACTTC. Its translation is CARSPGDSTYEQYF.

This clone has only one observation. The chain has TRBV28 and TRBJ1-2; D gene uncertain. The CDR3 runs to 13 residues. V lost 3 bases and J lost 5, with 10 bases in between. CDR1 and CDR2 from the germline V gene are MDHEN and SYDVKM. CDR3 sequence (DNA): TGTGCCAGCAGTTTCCGGACTGTTTATGGCTACACCTTC. This codes for CASSFRTVYGYTF.

The V gene is TRBV4-1, the J gene TRBJ2-3; D is unresolved. Germline lookup yields CDR1 MGHRA and CDR2 YSYEKL. The CDR3 covers 16 residues. Trimming removed 0 bases from V and 1 base from J, with 11 bases in between. CDR3 protein: CASSQDREFRTDTQYF. The CDR3 DNA reads TGCGCCAGCAGCCAAGATCGTGAGTTCCGCACAGATACGCAGTATTTT.

The CDR3 coding sequence is TGCGCCACTGAACCGGACGCAGCGAACACCGGGGAGCTGTTTTTT. Amino acid sequence: CATEPDAANTGELFF. The chain employs TRBV5-1 and TRBJ2-2; no clear D gene. The V gene lost 9 bases and the J gene lost 0 bases, with 15 bases spanning the gap. Germline V lookup: CDR1 SGHRS, CDR2 YFSETQ. The CDR3 has 15 amino acids. Together with reference TRBV5-1 and TRBJ2-2, the CDR3 gives the full variable domain: KAGVTQTPRYLIKTRGQQVTLSCSPISGHRSVSWYQQTPGQGLQFLFEYFSETQRNKGNFPGRFSGRQFSNSRSEMNVSTLELGDSALYLCATEPDAANTGELFFGEGSRLTVL.